Each of the 22 T cell receptor beta chains below was sequenced from the same sample in a study of human T cells and chemical hapten exposure. In TCRdb, the RACE reads were re-called with MiXCR into one record per CDR3 protein. This sample has roughly 180,000 distinct CDR3 sequences, with about 14% found just once. The time point: patch test 1, 2 weeks after DPC sensitization. As to treatment: therapeutic diphenylcyclopropenone sensitization with weekly scalp DPC. The sample consisted of whole blood, taken in connection with sensitization to the hapten diphenylcyclopropenone (DPC). The receptors were gathered from a young woman with alopecia areata. Some clones in this sample may be carry-over from other donors' samples.

The CDR3 DNA follows: TGCGCCAGCAGATCCGGGGAGACCCAGTACTTC. Residues: CASRSGETQYF. V usage is TRBV4-1 and J usage is TRBJ2-5; D is undetermined. The CDR3 is 11 residues long. From germline, CDR1 is MGHRA and CDR2 YSYEKL. Trimming shortened V by 6 bases and J by 5 bases, and 7 bases separated the two germline ends.

This clonotype occurred many times. The rearrangement joins TRBV15 to TRBJ2-1; TRBD2 is a possible D gene (5 bases). CDR1 and CDR2 from the germline V gene are LNHNV and YYDKDF (reference sequence). The CDR3 covers 17 residues. Trimming removed 0 bases from V and 5 bases from J, with 17 bases in between. CDR3 in amino acids: CATSRERSGSVHNEQFF. The CDR3 DNA follows: TGTGCCACCAGCAGAGAGCGGTCTGGTAGCGTCCACAATGAGCAGTTCTTC.

This clonotype has a handful of counts. The rearrangement joins TRBV6-5 to TRBJ2-1; D might be TRBD1 or TRBD2, each matching 5 bases. The V gene's germline CDR1 is MNHEY and CDR2 SVGAGI. Trimming stripped 6 bases from V and 4 bases from J, with 25 bases between. The CDR3 contains 18 residues. Written as DNA, the CDR3 is TGTGCCAGCAGCCCACCCCGGAGGTCGGGACGGCCTTACAATGAGCAGTTCTTC. This encodes CASSPPRRSGRPYNEQFF.

This clonotype was seen only a few times. The chain couples TRBV28 to TRBJ2-1; 11 bases are a match to TRBD2. The germline V gene has CDR1 MDHEN and CDR2 SYDVKM. J lost 3 bases, V lost 1 base, and 8 bases had no gene match. The CDR3 runs 18 residues. The CDR3 nucleotides read TGTGCCAGCAGTTTATCTCCACTAGCGGGGGCCATCTACAATGAGCAGTTCTTC. As protein: CASSLSPLAGAIYNEQFF.

This clonotype turned up a few times. This sequence joins TRBV25-1 and TRBJ1-5; the match to TRBD1 covers 7 bases. Trimming took 4 bases from V and 5 from J; bases not matched to a gene: 5. This CDR3 is 14 amino acids long. Germline V gene lookup returns CDR1 MGHDK and CDR2 SYGVNS. The CDR3 sequence: CASSGGQDYQPQHF. CDR3 bases: TGTGCCAGCAGTGGAGGACAGGACTATCAGCCCCAGCATTTT.

This clonotype has a count of ten or more. J is TRBJ1-5 and V is TRBV28, with D unclear. The CDR3 consists of 15 residues. Trimming left V 3 bases short and J 0 bases short, with 9 bases between. Germline values: CDR1 MDHEN, CDR2 SYDVKM. Here the CDR3 DNA reads TGTGCCAGCAGTTTGATGTTTTTTAGCAATCAGCCCCAGCATTTT. Its translation: CASSLMFFSNQPQHF. The full variable domain, completed using reference TRBV28 and TRBJ1-5, is DVKVTQSSRYLVKRTGEKVFLECVQDMDHENMFWYRQDPGLGLRLIYFSYDVKMKEKGDIPEGYSVSREKKERFSLILESASTNQTSMYLCASSLMFFSNQPQHFGDGTRLSIL.

This sequence joins TRBV28 and TRBJ2-7; D remains unclear. V was pared by 2 bases and J by 1 base, with 9 bases between. Germline loops: CDR1 MDHEN, CDR2 SYDVKM. The CDR3 covers 14 residues. The CDR3 DNA sequence: TGTGCCAGCAGTTTAAGAGACACATCCTACGAGCAGTACTTC. Encoded protein: CASSLRDTSYEQYF.

The chain carries TRBV2 and TRBJ2-5; TRBD1 matches at 7 bases. CDR1 and CDR2 from the germline V gene are SNHLY and FYNNEI. V lost 3 bases and J lost 7; bases outside the gene matches: 8. The CDR3 is made up of 14 amino acids. CDR3 region: CASSDPGGKGTQYF. The CDR3 DNA is TGTGCCAGCAGTGATCCAGGGGGTAAAGGGACCCAGTACTTC.

J is TRBJ1-6 and V is TRBV6-5, with D uncertain. Germline values: CDR1 MNHEY, CDR2 SVGAGI. This CDR3 contains 13 residues. V was clipped by 3 bases and J by 7 bases, with 7 bases between them. CDR3 bases: TGTGCCAGCAGTTATGGGGAAAATTCACCCCTCCACTTT. This gives the protein CASSYGENSPLHF.

This clonotype has ten or more counts. The genes are TRBV18 and TRBJ1-4; D possibly corresponds to TRBD1 (5 bases). The V gene's germline CDR1 is KGHSH and CDR2 LQKENI. This CDR3 is 16 amino acids long. V lost 3 bases and J lost 7, with 18 bases in between. CDR3 DNA sequence: TGTGCCAGCTCACCTTTCGAGCAGGGAGGGAGTGAAAAACTGTTTTTT. Protein sequence: CASSPFEQGGSEKLFF.

This rearrangement joins TRBV20-1 to TRBJ1-2; D unresolved. Trimming took off 6 bases at V and 7 bases at J, with 6 bases between the two ends. Germline CDR1 DFQATT, CDR2 SNEGSKA (reference sequence). CDR3 length equals 9 residues. As DNA, the CDR3 is TGCAGTGCCACCCCTGGCTACACCTTC. Its protein is CSATPGYTF.

This clonotype has a handful of counts. This chain links TRBV5-8 with TRBJ2-3; TRBD2 matches 14 bases. Germline values: CDR1 SGHTS, CDR2 YDEGEE. V was clipped by 4 bases and J by 4 bases; unmatched bases: 5. The CDR3 is made up of 16 amino acids. DNA of the CDR3: TGTGCCAGCAGCACGGGACTAGCGGGAGTGCCAGATACGCAGTATTTT. Its protein is CASSTGLAGVPDTQYF.

This clonotype was counted only a few times. The genes are TRBV6-2 or TRBV6-3 and TRBJ1-4; D remains unclear. With 5 bases removed from V and 6 bases from J, the gap between germline ends came to 7 bases. The CDR3 is 12 amino acids. Germline-derived CDR1 and CDR2 are MNHEY and SVGEGT. The CDR3: CASSNGDEKLFF. The CDR3 DNA is TGTGCCAGCAGTAACGGGGATGAAAAACTGTTTTTT.

This chain links TRBV18 with TRBJ2-1; D is undetermined. The CDR3 spans 16 residues. CDR1 and CDR2 from the germline V gene are KGHSH and LQKENI. Trimming shortened V by 3 bases and J by 0 bases, and 12 bases separated the two germline ends. The CDR3 nucleotides read TGTGCCAGCTCACCTTACCACATAAGCTCCTACAATGAGCAGTTCTTC. Its translation: CASSPYHISSYNEQFF.

There are many counts of this clonotype. V is TRBV3-1 and J is TRBJ2-1; 8 bases map to TRBD2. Germline trimming cut 8 bases from V and 3 bases from J; bases unmatched to any gene: 6. The CDR3 has 14 amino acids. Germline V CDR1 and CDR2: LGHDT, YNNKEL (reference sequence). DNA for the CDR3: TGTGCCAGCTCACCGGGAGGGGGCTACAATGAGCAGTTCTTC. Its translation is CASSPGGGYNEQFF.

The rearrangement joins TRBV6-2 or TRBV6-3 to TRBJ2-7, with 7 bases aligning to TRBD1. The V gene's germline CDR1 is MNHEY and CDR2 SVGEGT. After removal of 2 bases from V and 6 bases from J, the junction contained 7 bases not matched to a gene. The CDR3 is 14 residues long. CDR3 loop: CASSYGTVAIEQYF. The CDR3 DNA follows: TGTGCCAGCAGTTACGGGACAGTCGCAATCGAGCAGTACTTC.

The rearrangement joins TRBV9 to TRBJ1-5, with D unclear. CDR3 size: 15 residues. Germline loops: CDR1 SGDLS, CDR2 YYNGEE. V was cut by 2 bases and J by 2 bases, with 11 bases left in between. The CDR3 loop reads CASSVDPFGNQPQHF. CDR3 coding DNA: TGTGCCAGCAGCGTTGATCCCTTTGGCAATCAGCCCCAGCATTTT.

This clonotype was counted a few times. The rearrangement uses TRBV11-1 and TRBJ1-2, with D hard to call. CDR1 is SGHAT and CDR2 is FQDESV in the germline V gene (reference sequence). The CDR3 extends over 13 amino acids. V was trimmed by 1 base and J by 9 bases, leaving 12 bases between them. The CDR3 loop reads CASSLETGRSYTF. In nucleotides, the CDR3 is TGTGCCAGCAGCTTAGAAACTGGGAGAAGCTACACCTTC.

This clonotype was detected ten times or more. The V and J genes are TRBV18 and TRBJ1-1; perhaps TRBD1 as D (5 bases). The CDR3 totals 15 residues. The germline V and J ends were trimmed by 2 bases and 5 bases, with 15 bases remaining between them. CDR1 is KGHSH and CDR2 is LQKENI in the germline V gene. The CDR3 DNA sequence: TGTGCCAGCTCACCAGGCGACGGGGCGCGGACTGAAGCTTTCTTT. Residues: CASSPGDGARTEAFF.

The chain is built from TRBV5-1 and TRBJ2-5, with 11 bases fitting TRBD2. Losses at the gene ends were 4 bases for V and 3 bases for J; bases not matched to a gene: 8. The germline V gene has CDR1 SGHRS and CDR2 YFSETQ. The CDR3 covers 16 residues. In DNA, the CDR3 is TGCGCCAGCAGCCCAACACCGGGACTAGCGGAAGAGACCCAGTACTTC. This gives the protein CASSPTPGLAEETQYF.

This clonotype was found a few times. The chain carries TRBV6-6 and TRBJ2-3; 7 bases agree with TRBD2. The germline V gene encodes CDR1 MNHNY and CDR2 SVGAGI (reference sequence). CDR3 length: 18 amino acids. V lost 6 bases to trimming and J lost 0 bases; unmatched junction nucleotides: 15. This CDR3 reads CASRPGPRLAASTDTQYF. The CDR3, as DNA: TGTGCCAGCAGACCGGGTCCTCGGCTAGCGGCCAGCACAGATACGCAGTATTTT.

The chain is built from TRBV30 and TRBJ1-4; perhaps TRBD1 as D (5 bases). Germline values: CDR1 GTSNPN, CDR2 SVGIG (reference sequence). The CDR3 is made up of 15 amino acids. The ends were cut back, 5 bases at V and 0 bases at J, with 13 bases in the middle. CDR3 sequence: CAWGIGVATNEKLFF. As DNA, the CDR3 is TGTGCCTGGGGGATAGGGGTTGCAACTAATGAAAAACTGTTTTTT.